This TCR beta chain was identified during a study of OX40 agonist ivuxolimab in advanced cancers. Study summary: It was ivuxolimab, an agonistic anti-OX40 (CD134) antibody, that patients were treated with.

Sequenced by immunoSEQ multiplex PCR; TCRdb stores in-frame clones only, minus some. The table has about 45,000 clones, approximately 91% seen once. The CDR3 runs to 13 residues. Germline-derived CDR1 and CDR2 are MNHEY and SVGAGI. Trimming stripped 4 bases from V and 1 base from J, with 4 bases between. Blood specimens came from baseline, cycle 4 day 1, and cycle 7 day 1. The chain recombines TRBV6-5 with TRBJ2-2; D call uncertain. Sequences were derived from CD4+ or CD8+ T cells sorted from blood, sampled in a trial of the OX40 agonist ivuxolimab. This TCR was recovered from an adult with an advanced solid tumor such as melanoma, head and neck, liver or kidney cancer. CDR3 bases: TGTGCCAGCAGTTCACTGAACACCGGGGAGCTGTTTTTT. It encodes CASSSLNTGELFF.